This T cell receptor beta chain was identified during a study of blood T cell repertoires in COVID-19. V was pared by 2 bases and J by 8 bases, with 7 bases of the junction left unmatched. The CDR3 is 14 amino acids. CDR1 and CDR2 from the germline V gene are KGHSH and LQKENI. This clone was seen a few times. Assay: immunoSEQ multiplex PCR; the TCRdb copy retains only in-frame clones and omits some. The sample has roughly 100,000 clones, approximately 77% seen once. What was sequenced was peripheral blood. This chain connects TRBV18 to TRBJ1-1; 8 bases are shared with TRBD1. The source is a woman older than 75 with acute or convalescent COVID-19. The CDR3 loop is CASSPGQGATEAFF. Written as DNA, the CDR3 is TGTGCCAGCTCACCAGGACAGGGCGCCACCGAAGCTTTCTTT. The whole variable domain, filled in from reference TRBV18 and TRBJ1-1, reads NAGVMQNPRHLVRRRGQEARLRCSPMKGHSHVYWYRQLPEEGLKFMVYLQKENIIDESGMPKERFSAEFPKEGPSILRIQQVVRGDSAAYFCASSPGQGATEAFFGQGTRLTVV.